This T cell receptor beta chain emerged from a study of T-cell reconstitution after alpha-beta-depleted transplantation in children. Findings and limits, study-wide: About two months after transplant, alpha-beta T cells reportedly came from several hundred expanded graft clones. At one year after transplant, newly produced T cells mostly accounted for T-cell counts and diversity. Surviving recipient cells, namely T cells and thymic progenitors, were the source of high day-60 TCRbeta diversity in some patients.

Germline CDR1 is DFQATT and CDR2 is SNEGSKA (reference sequence). V dropped 1 base and J dropped 8 bases, with 5 bases sitting between them. This CDR3 comprises 10 residues. For TCRbeta, the library was prepared with unique molecular identifiers. TCRdb used MiXCR to reprocess the PCR reads, holding one entry per CDR3 protein. The sample records about 100,000 distinct CDR3 sequences, 4.5% to 7.5% being singletons. A note on this clonotype: Its matching antigen is unknown.

This sequence was found in a female patient aged 2-10 years who had a stem cell transplant for Fanconi anemia, so the T cells may come from the graft donor. The specimen was PBMCs, mostly from graft donor cells, collected 60 days after TCRalphabeta/CD19-depleted stem cell transplant. The chain carries TRBV20-1 and TRBJ1-2, with D unclear. CDR3 residues: CSARGTGYTF. The CDR3 coding sequence is TGCAGTGCTAGAGGGACGGGCTACACCTTC.